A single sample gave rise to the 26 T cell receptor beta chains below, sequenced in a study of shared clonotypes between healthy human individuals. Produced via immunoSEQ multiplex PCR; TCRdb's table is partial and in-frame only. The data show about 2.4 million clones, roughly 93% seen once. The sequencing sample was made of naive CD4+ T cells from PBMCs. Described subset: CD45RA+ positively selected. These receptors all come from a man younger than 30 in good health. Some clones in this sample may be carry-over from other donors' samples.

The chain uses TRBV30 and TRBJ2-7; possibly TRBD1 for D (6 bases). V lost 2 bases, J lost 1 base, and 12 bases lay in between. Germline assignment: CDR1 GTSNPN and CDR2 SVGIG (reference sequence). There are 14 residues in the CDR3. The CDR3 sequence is CAWSYRDTSYEQYF. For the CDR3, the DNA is TGTGCCTGGAGTTACCGGGACACTTCCTACGAGCAGTACTTC.

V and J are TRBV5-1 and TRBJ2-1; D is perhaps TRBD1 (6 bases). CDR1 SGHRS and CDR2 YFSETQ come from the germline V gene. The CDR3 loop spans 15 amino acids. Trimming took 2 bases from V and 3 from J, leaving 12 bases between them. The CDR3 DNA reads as TGCGCCAGCAGCTTCACAGGGTTCCACTACAATGAGCAGTTCTTC. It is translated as CASSFTGFHYNEQFF. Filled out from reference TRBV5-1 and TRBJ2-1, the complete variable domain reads KAGVTQTPRYLIKTRGQQVTLSCSPISGHRSVSWYQQTPGQGLQFLFEYFSETQRNKGNFPGRFSGRQFSNSRSEMNVSTLELGDSALYLCASSFTGFHYNEQFFGPGTRLTVL.

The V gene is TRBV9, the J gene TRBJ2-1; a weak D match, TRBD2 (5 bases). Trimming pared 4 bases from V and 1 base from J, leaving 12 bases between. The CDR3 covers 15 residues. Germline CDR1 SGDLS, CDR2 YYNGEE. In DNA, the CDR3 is TGTGCCAGCAGCTCCACCCGCGGGTCCTACAATGAGCAGTTCTTC. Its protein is CASSSTRGSYNEQFF.

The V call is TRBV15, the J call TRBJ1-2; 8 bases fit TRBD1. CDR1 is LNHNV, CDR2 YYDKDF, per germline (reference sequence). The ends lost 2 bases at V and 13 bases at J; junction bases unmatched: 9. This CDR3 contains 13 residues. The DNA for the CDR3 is TGTGCCACCAGCAGACCCGACAGGGGATTGGCCACCTTC. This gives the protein CATSRPDRGLATF. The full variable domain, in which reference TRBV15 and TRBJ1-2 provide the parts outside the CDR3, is DAMVIQNPRYQVTQFGKPVTLSCSQTLNHNVMYWYQQKSSQAPKLLFHYYDKDFNNEADTPDNFQSRRPNTSFCFLDIRSPGLGDTAMYLCATSRPDRGLATFGSGTRLTVV.

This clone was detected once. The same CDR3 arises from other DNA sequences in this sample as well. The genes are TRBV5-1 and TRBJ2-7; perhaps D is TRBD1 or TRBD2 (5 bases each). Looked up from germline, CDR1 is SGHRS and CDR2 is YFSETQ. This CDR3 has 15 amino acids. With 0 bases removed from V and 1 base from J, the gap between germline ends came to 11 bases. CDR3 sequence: CASSLGGTDSYEQYF. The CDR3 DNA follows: TGCGCCAGCAGCTTGGGAGGGACGGATTCCTACGAGCAGTACTTC.

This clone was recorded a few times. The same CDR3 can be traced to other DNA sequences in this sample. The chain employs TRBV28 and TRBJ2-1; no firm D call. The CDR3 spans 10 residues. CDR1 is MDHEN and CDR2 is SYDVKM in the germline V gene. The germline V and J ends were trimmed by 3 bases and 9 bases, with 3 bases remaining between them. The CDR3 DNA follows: TGTGCCAGCAGTTTGGGTGAGCAGTTCTTC. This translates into CASSLGEQFF.

The CDR3 spells CASSTETGAGEAFF. For the CDR3, the DNA is TGTGCCAGCAGCACAGAGACAGGGGCTGGTGAAGCTTTCTTT. V and J are TRBV7-3 and TRBJ1-1; 8 bases map to TRBD1. Looked up from germline, CDR1 is SGHTA and CDR2 is FQGTGA. This CDR3 region has 14 residues. V trimming: 5 bases; J trimming: 7 bases; junction bases outside the gene matches: 9.

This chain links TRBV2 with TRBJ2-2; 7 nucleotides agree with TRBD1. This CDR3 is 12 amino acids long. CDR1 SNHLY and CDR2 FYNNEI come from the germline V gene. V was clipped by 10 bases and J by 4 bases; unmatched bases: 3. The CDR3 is CATKGATGELFF. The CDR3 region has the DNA TGTGCCACGAAGGGGGCCACCGGGGAGCTGTTTTTT.

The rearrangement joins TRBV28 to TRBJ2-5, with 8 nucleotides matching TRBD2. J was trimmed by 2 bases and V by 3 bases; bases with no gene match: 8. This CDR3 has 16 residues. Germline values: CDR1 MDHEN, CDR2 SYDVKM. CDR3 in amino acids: CASSFMGTSGQETQYF. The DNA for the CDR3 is TGTGCCAGCAGTTTTATGGGTACTAGCGGACAAGAGACCCAGTACTTC.

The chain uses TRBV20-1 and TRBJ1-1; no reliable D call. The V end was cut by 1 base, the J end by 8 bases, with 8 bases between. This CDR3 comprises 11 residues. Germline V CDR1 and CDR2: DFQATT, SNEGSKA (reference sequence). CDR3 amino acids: CSARVRVEAFF. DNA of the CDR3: TGCAGTGCTAGAGTAAGGGTGGAAGCTTTCTTT.

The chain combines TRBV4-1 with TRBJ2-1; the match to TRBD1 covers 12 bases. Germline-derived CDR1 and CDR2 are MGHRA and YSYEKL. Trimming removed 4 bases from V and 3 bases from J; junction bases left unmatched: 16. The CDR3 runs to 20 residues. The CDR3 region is CASSRLWDRGRGALYNEQFF. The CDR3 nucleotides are TGCGCCAGCAGCCGATTGTGGGACAGGGGGCGCGGAGCTCTCTACAATGAGCAGTTCTTC.

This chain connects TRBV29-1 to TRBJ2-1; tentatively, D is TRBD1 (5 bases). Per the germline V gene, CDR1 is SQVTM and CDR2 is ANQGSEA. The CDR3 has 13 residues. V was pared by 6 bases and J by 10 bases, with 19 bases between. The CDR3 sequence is CSVDIRSPGEQFF. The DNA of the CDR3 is TGCAGCGTCGATATCAGATCACCAGGGGAGCAGTTCTTC.

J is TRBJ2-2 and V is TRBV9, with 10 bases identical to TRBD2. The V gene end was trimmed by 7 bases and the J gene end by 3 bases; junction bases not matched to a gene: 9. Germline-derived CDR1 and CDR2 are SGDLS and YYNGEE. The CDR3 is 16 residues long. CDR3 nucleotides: TGTGCCAGCGGGTCCCTAGCGGGGGTCTACACCGGGGAGCTGTTTTTT. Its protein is CASGSLAGVYTGELFF.

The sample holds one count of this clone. The CDR3 nucleotides are TGTGCCACCTCTCAGGGTAGGGAAAAACTGTTTTTT. Protein sequence: CATSQGREKLFF. This chain connects TRBV28 to TRBJ1-4; a weak D match, TRBD1 (5 bases). CDR3 length equals 12 residues. The germline gives CDR1 MDHEN, CDR2 SYDVKM. The V and J ends lost 10 bases and 8 bases respectively, with 14 bases between them.

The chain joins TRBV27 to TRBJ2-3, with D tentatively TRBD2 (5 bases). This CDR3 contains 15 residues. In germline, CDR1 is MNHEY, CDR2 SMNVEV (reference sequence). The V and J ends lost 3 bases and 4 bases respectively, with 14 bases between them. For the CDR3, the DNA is TGTGCCAGCAGTTTGCGGGCTTCACCCGCAGATACGCAGTATTTT. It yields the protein CASSLRASPADTQYF.

The CDR3 region is CASSEGGFSGYTF. CDR3 sequence (DNA): TGTGCCAGCAGTGAAGGAGGGTTTAGTGGCTACACCTTC. The rearrangement links TRBV6-1 to TRBJ1-2; no clear D gene. Per the germline V gene, CDR1 is MNHNS and CDR2 is SASEGT. The CDR3 loop spans 13 amino acids. The V end lost 1 base, the J end lost 7 bases, and 10 bases lay between the germline ends.

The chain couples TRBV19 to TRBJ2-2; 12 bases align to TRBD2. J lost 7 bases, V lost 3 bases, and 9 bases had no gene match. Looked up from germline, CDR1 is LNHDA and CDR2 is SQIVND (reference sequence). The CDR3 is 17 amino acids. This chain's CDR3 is CASSIPPSGRADGELFF. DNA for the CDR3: TGTGCCAGTAGTATCCCTCCTAGCGGGAGGGCCGACGGGGAGCTGTTTTTT.

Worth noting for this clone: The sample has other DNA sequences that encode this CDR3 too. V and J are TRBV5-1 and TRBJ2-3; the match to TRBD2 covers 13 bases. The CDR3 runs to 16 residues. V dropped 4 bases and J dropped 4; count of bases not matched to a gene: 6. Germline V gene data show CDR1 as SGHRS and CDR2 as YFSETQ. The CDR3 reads CASSLGLAGVADTQYF. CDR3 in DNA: TGCGCCAGCAGCCTCGGACTAGCGGGAGTTGCAGATACGCAGTATTTT.

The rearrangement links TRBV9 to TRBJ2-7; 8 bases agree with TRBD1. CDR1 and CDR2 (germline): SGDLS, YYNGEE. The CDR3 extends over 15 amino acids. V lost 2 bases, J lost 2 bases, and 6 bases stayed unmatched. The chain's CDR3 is CASSVQDRDTYEQYF. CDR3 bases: TGTGCCAGCAGCGTTCAGGACAGGGACACCTACGAGCAGTACTTC.

CDR3 nucleotide sequence: TGTGCCACCAGCAGTACGGGTCTCTATGGCTACACCTTC. This sequence encodes CATSSTGLYGYTF. J is TRBJ1-2 and V is TRBV15; D is unresolved. CDR1 and CDR2 from the germline V gene are LNHNV and YYDKDF (reference sequence). This CDR3 contains 13 residues. V was trimmed by 3 bases and J by 4 bases, leaving 9 bases between them.

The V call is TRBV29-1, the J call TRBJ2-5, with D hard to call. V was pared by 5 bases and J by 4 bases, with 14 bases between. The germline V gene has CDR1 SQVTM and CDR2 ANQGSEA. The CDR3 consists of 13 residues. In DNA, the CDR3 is TGCAGCGTTCAGGAAGTGGTCGGAGAGACCCAGTACTTC. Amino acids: CSVQEVVGETQYF. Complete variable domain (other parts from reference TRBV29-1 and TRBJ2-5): SAVISQKPSRDICQRGTSLTIQCQVDSQVTMMFWYRQQPGQSLTLIATANQGSEATYESGFVIDKFPISRPNLTFSTLTVSNMSPEDSSIYLCSVQEVVGETQYFGPGTRLLVL.

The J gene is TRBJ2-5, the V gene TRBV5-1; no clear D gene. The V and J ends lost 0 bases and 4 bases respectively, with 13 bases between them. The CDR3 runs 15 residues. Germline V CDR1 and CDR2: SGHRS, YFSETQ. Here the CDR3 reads CASSLAAARRETQYF. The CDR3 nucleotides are TGCGCCAGCAGCTTGGCGGCAGCTCGAAGAGAGACCCAGTACTTC.

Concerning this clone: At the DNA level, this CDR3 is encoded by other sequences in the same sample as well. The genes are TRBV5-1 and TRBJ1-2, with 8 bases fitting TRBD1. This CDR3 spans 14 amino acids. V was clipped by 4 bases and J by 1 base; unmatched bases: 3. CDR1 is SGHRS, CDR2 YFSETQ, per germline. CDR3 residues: CASSPTGGNYGYTF. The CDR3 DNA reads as TGCGCCAGCAGCCCCACAGGGGGTAACTATGGCTACACCTTC.

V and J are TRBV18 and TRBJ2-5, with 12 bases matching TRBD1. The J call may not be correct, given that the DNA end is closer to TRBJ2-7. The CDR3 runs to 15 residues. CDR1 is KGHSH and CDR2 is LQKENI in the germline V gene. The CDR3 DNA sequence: TGTGCCAGCTCACCACCGGGACAGGGGGCTGTCGAGCAGTACTTC. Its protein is CASSPPGQGAVEQYF.

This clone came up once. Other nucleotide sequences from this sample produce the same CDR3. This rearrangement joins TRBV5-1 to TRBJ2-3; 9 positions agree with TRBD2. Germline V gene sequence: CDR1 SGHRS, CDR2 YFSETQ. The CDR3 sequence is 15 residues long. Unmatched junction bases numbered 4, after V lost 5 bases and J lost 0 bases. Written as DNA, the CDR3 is TGCGCCAGCAGTTCTAGCGGGGCAAGCACAGATACGCAGTATTTT. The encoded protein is CASSSSGASTDTQYF.

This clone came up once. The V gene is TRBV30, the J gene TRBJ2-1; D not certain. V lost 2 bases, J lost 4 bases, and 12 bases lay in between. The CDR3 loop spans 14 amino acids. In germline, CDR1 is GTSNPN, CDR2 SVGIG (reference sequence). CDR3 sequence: CAWSRWQAYNEQFF. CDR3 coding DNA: TGTGCCTGGAGTAGGTGGCAAGCTTACAATGAGCAGTTCTTC.